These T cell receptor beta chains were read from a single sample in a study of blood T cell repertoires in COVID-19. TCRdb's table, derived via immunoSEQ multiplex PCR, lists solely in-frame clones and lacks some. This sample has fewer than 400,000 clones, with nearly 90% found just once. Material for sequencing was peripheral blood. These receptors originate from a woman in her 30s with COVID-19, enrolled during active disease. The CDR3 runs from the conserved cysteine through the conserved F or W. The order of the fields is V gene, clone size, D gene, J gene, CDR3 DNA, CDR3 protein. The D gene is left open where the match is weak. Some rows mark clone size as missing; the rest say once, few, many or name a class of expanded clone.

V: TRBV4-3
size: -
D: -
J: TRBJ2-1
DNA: TGCGCCAGCAGCCGACAGGTGGCCAGCCCCTACAATGAGCAGTTCTTC
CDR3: CASSRQVASPYNEQFF

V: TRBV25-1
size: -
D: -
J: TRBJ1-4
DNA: TGTGCCAGCAGTGAGCCACGGGGAGGGGATGAAAAACTGTTTTTT
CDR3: CASSEPRGGDEKLFF

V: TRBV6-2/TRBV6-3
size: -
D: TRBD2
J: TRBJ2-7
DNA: TGTGCCAGCAGTTACTCGATGGTTTCTAGCGGGGGGCCTATCTACGAGCAGTACTTC
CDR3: CASSYSMVSSGGPIYEQYF

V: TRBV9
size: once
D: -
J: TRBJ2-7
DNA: TGTGCCAGCAGTCGGACAACCTCCTACGAGCAGTACTTC
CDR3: CASSRTTSYEQYF

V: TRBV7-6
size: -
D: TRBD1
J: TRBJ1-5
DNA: TGTGCCAGCAGCGAACGACAGGGGATCGGGCAGCCCCAGCATTTT
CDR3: CASSERQGIGQPQHF

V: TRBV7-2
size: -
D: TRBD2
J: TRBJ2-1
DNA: TGTGCCAGCAGCTGGACTAGTAACCCCCGGAATGAGCAGTTCTTC
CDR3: CASSWTSNPRNEQFF

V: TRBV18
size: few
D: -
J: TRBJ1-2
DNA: TGTGCCAGCTCACCATTTTCCGGTGCACAGAACTATGGCTACACCTTC
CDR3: CASSPFSGAQNYGYTF

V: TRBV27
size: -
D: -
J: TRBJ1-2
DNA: TGTGCCACCCAAGCCCGGGTCGGGGATGGCTACACCTTC
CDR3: CATQARVGDGYTF

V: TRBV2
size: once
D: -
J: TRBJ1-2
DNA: TGTGCCAGCAGTACGGGAGAGACTAGCGCCTTC
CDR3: CASSTGETSAF

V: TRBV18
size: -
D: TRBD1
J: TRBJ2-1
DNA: TGTGCCAGCTCACCGGGACAGGGGTTCTACAATGAGCAGTTCTTC
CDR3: CASSPGQGFYNEQFF

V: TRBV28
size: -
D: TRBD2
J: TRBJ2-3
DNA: TGTGCCAGCACGGGACTAGCGGCCTTTAGCACAGATACGCAGTATTTT
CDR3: CASTGLAAFSTDTQYF

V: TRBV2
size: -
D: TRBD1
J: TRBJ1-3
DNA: TGTGCCAGCTGCAAGTCCCTAACAGGGGCCGGCATATATTTT
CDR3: CASCKSLTGAGIYF

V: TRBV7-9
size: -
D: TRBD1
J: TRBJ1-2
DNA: TGTGCCAGCAGCTTAGACAGGGGGATGGGCTACACCTTC
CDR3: CASSLDRGMGYTF

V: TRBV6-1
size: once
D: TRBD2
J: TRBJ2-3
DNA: TGTGCCAGCAGTGATCTGGTGACTAGCGTCACAGATACGCAGTATTTT
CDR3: CASSDLVTSVTDTQYF

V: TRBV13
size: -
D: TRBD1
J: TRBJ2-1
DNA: TGTGCCAGCAGCCCCACTTCCGGACAGGGGAATCAGGATGAGCAGTTCTTC
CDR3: CASSPTSGQGNQDEQFF

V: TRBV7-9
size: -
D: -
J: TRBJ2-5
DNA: TGTGCCAGCAGCAAACCGGGACTATGGGGGCAGGAGACCCAGTACTTC
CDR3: CASSKPGLWGQETQYF

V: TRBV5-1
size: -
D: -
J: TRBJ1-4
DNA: TGCGCCAGCAGCTTGGAGGGGAAGAACTGGGAAAAACTGTTTTTT
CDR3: CASSLEGKNWEKLFF

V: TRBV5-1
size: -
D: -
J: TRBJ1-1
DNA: TGCGCCAGCAGCTTGACAGGCCAGAACACTGAAGCTTTCTTT
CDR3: CASSLTGQNTEAFF

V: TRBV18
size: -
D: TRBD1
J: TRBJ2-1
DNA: TGTGCCAGCTCACCCCCTGGACAGGGTGGGTACAATGAGCAGTTCTTC
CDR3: CASSPPGQGGYNEQFF

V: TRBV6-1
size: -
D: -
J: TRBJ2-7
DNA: TGTGCCAGCAGTGAATCCCGAGGTGCGGGGGCGAGATACGAGCAGTACTTC
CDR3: CASSESRGAGARYEQYF

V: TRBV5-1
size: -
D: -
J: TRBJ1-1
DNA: TGCGCCAGCAGCCCAGGGAATTCGTACACTGAAGCTTTCTTT
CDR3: CASSPGNSYTEAFF

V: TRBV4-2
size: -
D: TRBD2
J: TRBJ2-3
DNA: TGTGCCAGCAGCCTACGAACGCTAGCGGGGGACGCAGATACGCAGTATTTT
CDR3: CASSLRTLAGDADTQYF

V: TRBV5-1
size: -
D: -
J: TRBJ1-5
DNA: TGCGCCAGCAGCTTAGGGGACATAGGGCAGCCCCAGCATTTT
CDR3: CASSLGDIGQPQHF

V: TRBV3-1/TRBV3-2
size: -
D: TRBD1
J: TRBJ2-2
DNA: TGTGCCAGCAGCCGCAGACAGGGGAACACCGGGGAGCTGTTTTTT
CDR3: CASSRRQGNTGELFF

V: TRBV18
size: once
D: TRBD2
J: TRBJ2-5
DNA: TGTGCCAGCTCACCCTCGGAGCGGGGAGGGACCCAGTACTTC
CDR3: CASSPSERGGTQYF

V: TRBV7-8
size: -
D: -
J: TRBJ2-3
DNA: TGTGCCAGCAGCTTAGCGGGAGGCAGCACAGATACGCAGTATTTT
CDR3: CASSLAGGSTDTQYF

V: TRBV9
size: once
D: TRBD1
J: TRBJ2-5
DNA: TGTGCCAGCAGCGTCTACAGGGGCGGAGAGACCCAGTACTTC
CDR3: CASSVYRGGETQYF

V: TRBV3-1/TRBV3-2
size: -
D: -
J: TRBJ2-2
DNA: TGTGCCAGCAGTCCGAGGAGTACCGGGGAGCTGTTTTTT
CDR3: CASSPRSTGELFF

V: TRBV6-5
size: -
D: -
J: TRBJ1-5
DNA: TGTGCCAGCACCAGAGTGTTGGGGGGGGATCAGCCCCAGCATTTT
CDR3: CASTRVLGGDQPQHF

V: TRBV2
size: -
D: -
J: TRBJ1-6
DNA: TGTGCCGGACGGACTGTGAGCTCCTATAATTCACCCCTCCACTTT
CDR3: CAGRTVSSYNSPLHF

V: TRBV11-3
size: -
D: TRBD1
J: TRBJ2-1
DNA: TGTGCCAGCAGCGAAGGGGGCAGGGTCTACAATGAGCAGTTCTTC
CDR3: CASSEGGRVYNEQFF

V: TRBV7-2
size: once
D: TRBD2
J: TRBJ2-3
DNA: TGTGCCAGCAGCTCGGGACTAGCCACAGATACGCAGTATTTT
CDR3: CASSSGLATDTQYF

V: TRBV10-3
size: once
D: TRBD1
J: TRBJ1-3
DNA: TGTGCCATCAGTGCGGAGGGGACAGGAGGAAACACCATATATTTT
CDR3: CAISAEGTGGNTIYF

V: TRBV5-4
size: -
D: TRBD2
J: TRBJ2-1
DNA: TGTGCCAGCAGCTTGGCGACTAGCGGGAGACTCAATGAGCAGTTCTTC
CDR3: CASSLATSGRLNEQFF

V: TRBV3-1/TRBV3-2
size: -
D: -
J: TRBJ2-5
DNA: TGTGCCAGCAGCCCAGGTTCGAAACGGGAGACCCAGTACTTC
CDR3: CASSPGSKRETQYF

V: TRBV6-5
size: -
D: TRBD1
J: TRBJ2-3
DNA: TGTGCCAGTAACCGACAGGGGGGGACCACAGATACGCAGTATTTT
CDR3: CASNRQGGTTDTQYF

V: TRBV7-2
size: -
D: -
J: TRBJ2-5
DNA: TGTGCCAGCAGCGTAGGACGAGGAGAGACCCAGTACTTC
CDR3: CASSVGRGETQYF

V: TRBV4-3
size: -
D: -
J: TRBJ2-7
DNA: TGCGCCAGCAGCCAAGTAGCCAGTTCGTACGAGCAGTACTTC
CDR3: CASSQVASSYEQYF

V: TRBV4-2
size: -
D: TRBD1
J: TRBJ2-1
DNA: TGTGCCAGCAGCCAAGATTTAGGGGGGACAGGGACTATGAACAATGAGCAGTTCTTC
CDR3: CASSQDLGGTGTMNNEQFF